This TCR beta chain derives from a study of T cells and copy number aberrations in small-cell lung cancer (dated by TCRdb to the early 2020s). About the study as a whole: To relate T cell metrics to mutations and copy number aberrations, the same tumor regions underwent both TCR repertoire sequencing and whole-exome sequencing. Tumor TCR data existed for some 16 patients, while around 14 patients had TCR data covering both tumor and normal tissue.

Germline trimming amounts to 0 bases on V and 8 bases on J, with 4 as the count of junction bases outside the gene matches. The CDR3, from cysteine to phenylalanine, totals 13 residues. Only CDR3 DNA is held: 39 bases, read in frame from base 1. CDR1 SGHRS and CDR2 YFSETQ were looked up in the germline V gene. The donors were limited-stage small-cell lung cancer patients who had surgical resection in Hangzhou, China, between the late 2000s and the early 2020s. All donors were treated with upfront surgery without preoperative chemotherapy or radiotherapy, and immunotherapy was not given to any donor before or after surgery. All 20 or so patients in the sequenced cohort were smokers or heavy second-hand smokers. Adjacent normal lung was taken at least 2 cm away from the tumor margin, and two pathologists confirmed by morphology that the adjacent normal lung was free of malignant cells. To characterize T cell repertoire heterogeneity, the study applied multi-region TCR-beta sequencing to resected limited-stage small-cell lung cancers and to tumor-adjacent lung tissue. The AllPrep DNA/RNA FFPE Kit (Qiagen) was used to extract genomic DNA from the FFPE tissue.

The study at large found these results: Lower T-cell density, richness and clonality were observed in tumors than in adjacent lung tissue, although the difference in density was not significant. The study was limited by a small sample size because surgical resection is uncommon in small-cell lung cancer, and validation of the findings is required. All specimens consisted of formalin-fixed paraffin-embedded tissue, which is known to introduce sequencing artifacts.

This clone was picked up one time. Its antigen remains unidentified. No base quality values were provided; no much bigger clone lies one nucleotide off. The immunoSEQ hsTCRB Kit was used with multiplexed V- and J-gene primers to amplify TCR-beta CDR3 regions from genomic DNA. Unique DNA barcodes were added in a second PCR, and the samples were pooled together with a negative control and a positive control. The pooled TCR-beta libraries were sequenced using a 150-cycle paired-end protocol on an Illumina MiSeq. In the authors' own workflow: Raw sequencing data were processed by Adaptive Biotechnologies into a report with normalized, annotated TCR-beta repertoires. T-cell density was calculated by normalizing TCR-beta templates to usable DNA, with usable DNA estimated through amplification of housekeeping genes. Clonality was defined as 1 minus Pielou's evenness, while richness was a count of unique rearrangements. TCRdb mirrors the immuneACCESS table, restricted to in-frame sequences. Some clones are absent from its copies; in checked studies, under half trace to an unresolved V gene, and the reason for the others is unknown. V, J and clone size reflect that table, while D and trimming were determined from the DNA. The sample table holds more than 9,500 clones, of which 60% to 80% were seen once. Jointly, the top ten make up roughly 34% of the sample.

The chain is made from TRBV5-1 and TRBJ1-1; 7 middle bases align to TRBD1. This clonotype was sampled from a man between 60 and 70 years old with small cell lung cancer. Sequences were obtained from normal tissue next to the tumor. CDR3 sequence: CASSLDSDREAFF. The DNA is TGCGCCAGCAGCTTGGACTCGGACAGGGAAGCTTTCTTT.